This TCR beta chain was observed in a study of metastatic and nonmetastatic thyroid tumors (dated by TCRdb to between 2020 and 2021). About the full investigation: Repertoires from peripheral blood and from tumor or nodule tissue samples of malignant and benign thyroid patients were compared. Overall results and qualifications from the work: In both blood and tumor samples, TCR beta diversity was reported to be significantly higher in malignant tumors than in benign nodules.

Trimming at the junction amounts to 7 bases on V and 0 bases on J, and the germline ends lie 6 bases apart. As encoded in the germline V gene (reference sequence), CDR1 is LNHDA while CDR2 is SQIVND. Counted from cysteine to phenylalanine, this CDR3 has 12 amino acids. This entry keeps only the CDR3 DNA: 36 bases, framed from base 1. None of the patients had been given any treatment before thyroid surgery. Using T-cell receptor beta sequencing, the study looked back at clinical samples from patients collected from the early 2010s to the late 2010s. The library relied on PCR. Sequencing took place on an Illumina HiSeq 4000. The TCR beta-chain CDR3 region of each patient was profiled by high-throughput sequencing. On the authors' methods: CDR3 differences across clinicopathological groups were used to build a classifier for discriminating distant-metastatic papillary thyroid cancer patients. Repertoire diversity was assessed with the Shannon index, and tumor-blood repertoire similarity with the Morisita-Horn index. In-frame beta chains were kept once TCRdb had trimmed the public reads at Q25 with fastp and called clones with MiXCR. The V and J calls shown here were made by TCRdb, not taken from the authors' results. For this sample the table gives 43,000 or so clones, of which around 17% were detected only once. The ten top clones hold 22% of the sample.

This clone was counted many times. No cognate antigen has been identified for it. Nothing much larger sits one base from this clone, and base qualities are not available. The TCR originated in a female donor with papillary thyroid cancer or a benign thyroid nodule (not recorded which). Some clones in this sample may be carry-over from other donors' samples. The V and J genes are TRBV19 and TRBJ1-2, with the D gene not confidently named. Sequencing was done on a sample of blood. The nucleotide sequence reads TGTGCCAGTAAGGCACCTAACTATGGCTACACCTTC. It specifies CASKAPNYGYTF.